This T cell receptor beta chain stems from a study of fetal regulatory T cell absence and autoimmunity. Trimming removed 1 base from V and 3 bases from J; junction bases left unmatched: 3. Germline V gene sequence: CDR1 SGHNT, CDR2 YENEEA. This CDR3 is 15 amino acids long. TCRdb keeps only in-frame clones here, not all; method: immunoSEQ multiplex PCR. The table has around 100,000 clones, about two thirds seen once. The receptor was isolated from a male donor with IPEX syndrome. Material for sequencing was pancreas tissue. The chain is built from TRBV11-3 and TRBJ2-1; TRBD1 matches at 7 bases. The CDR3 reads CASSLGRQGYNEQFF. Written as DNA, the CDR3 is TGTGCCAGCAGCTTAGGGCGACAGGGCTACAATGAGCAGTTCTTC. The variable domain in full, completed from reference TRBV11-3 and TRBJ2-1, reads EAGVVQSPRYKIIEKKQPVAFWCNPISGHNTLYWYLQNLGQGPELLIRYENEEAVDDSQLPKDRFSAERLKGVDSTLKIQPAELGDSAVYLCASSLGRQGYNEQFFGPGTRLTVL.